The 25 T cell receptor beta chains given below trace back to one sample, sequenced in a study of control samples from healthy donors and cancer patients. Sequencing used immunoSEQ multiplex PCR; TCRdb keeps in-frame clones, though not all of them. The sample carries about 180,000 clones, 90% recorded once. The sequencing input was blood. Every receptor here comes from a woman aged 50 to 60 in good health.

The chain couples TRBV29-1 to TRBJ1-4, with D unresolved. Trimming stripped 6 bases from V and 6 bases from J, with 2 bases between. The CDR3 runs 9 residues. The germline CDR1 and CDR2 sequences are SQVTM and ANQGSEA. CDR3 in amino acids: CSVDEKLFF. CDR3 coding DNA: TGCAGCGTAGATGAAAAACTGTTTTTT.

The chain employs TRBV9 and TRBJ1-4; D is unresolved. Between the trimmed V and J ends, which lost 0 bases and 8 bases, there was a span of 8 bases. CDR3 length: 13 residues. CDR1 and CDR2 from the germline V gene are SGDLS and YYNGEE. CDR3 DNA: TGTGCCAGCAGCGTAGTAGGAGGAGAAAAACTGTTTTTT. This encodes CASSVVGGEKLFF.

The CDR3 is CASSLGGHGGRRGEQYF. The CDR3 nucleotides read TGTGCCAGCAGCTTAGGTGGTCACGGAGGACGGCGGGGCGAGCAGTACTTC. V usage is TRBV11-3 and J usage is TRBJ2-7; tentatively, D is TRBD2 (6 bases). The CDR3 is 17 residues long. Trimming pared 1 base from V and 6 bases from J, leaving 22 bases between. Germline lookup yields CDR1 SGHNT and CDR2 YENEEA.

The genes are TRBV15 and TRBJ1-3; D possibly corresponds to TRBD1 (6 bases). CDR1 and CDR2 from the germline V gene are LNHNV and YYDKDF (reference sequence). The V end lost 2 bases, the J end lost 1 base, and 6 bases lay between the germline ends. The CDR3 loop spans 14 amino acids. DNA of the CDR3: TGTGCCACCAGCAGAACAGGGTCTGGAAACACCATATATTTT. Translated, it gives CATSRTGSGNTIYF.

The chain has TRBV5-1 and TRBJ1-2; the D is unclear. The CDR3 is 13 amino acids. Trimming cost V 5 bases and J 0 bases, with 8 bases left between them. Germline loops: CDR1 SGHRS, CDR2 YFSETQ. The CDR3 sequence: CASREYSNYGYTF. The CDR3 nucleotides read TGCGCCAGCAGGGAGTACTCTAACTATGGCTACACCTTC.

The chain employs TRBV5-1 and TRBJ2-5, with D perhaps assigned TRBD1 or TRBD2 (5 bases each). Looked up from germline, CDR1 is SGHRS and CDR2 is YFSETQ. V lost 3 bases and J lost 7, with 25 bases in between. This CDR3 spans 17 amino acids. In DNA form, the CDR3 reads TGCGCCAGCAGCTGGCCCCCGGGGACCTACCCGGTAGGGACCCAGTACTTC. As protein: CASSWPPGTYPVGTQYF.

The chain links TRBV7-6 to TRBJ2-1; perhaps TRBD2 as D (7 bases). CDR1 is SGHVS and CDR2 is FNYEAQ in the germline V gene. Trimming removed 1 base from V and 2 bases from J, with 15 bases in between. This CDR3 is built from 17 residues. CDR3 in amino acids: CASSLGRGGGTYNEQFF. The CDR3 DNA reads TGTGCCAGCAGCTTAGGAAGGGGGGGCGGAACCTACAATGAGCAGTTCTTC.

The count of this clone is one. The rearrangement links TRBV19 to TRBJ1-2, with D uncertain. The CDR3 contains 13 residues. Germline values: CDR1 LNHDA, CDR2 SQIVND (reference sequence). Trimming shortened V by 5 bases and J by 8 bases, and 15 bases separated the two germline ends. CDR3 DNA: TGTGCCAGTAGTCTAACAGCGGCCCCGGGCTACACCTTC. Translation: CASSLTAAPGYTF.

V and J are TRBV7-9 and TRBJ2-1, with no clear D. V was shortened by 5 bases and J by 6 bases, with 8 bases between the two germline ends. The CDR3 loop spans 12 amino acids. Germline CDR1 SEHNR, CDR2 FQNEAQ (reference sequence). The CDR3 loop reads CASSPPRNEQFF. The CDR3 nucleotides are TGTGCCAGCAGCCCCCCCCGCAATGAGCAGTTCTTC.

The rearrangement links TRBV9 to TRBJ1-5; D gene uncertain. V was pared by 4 bases and J by 5 bases, with 16 bases between. This CDR3 contains 15 residues. Germline-derived CDR1 and CDR2 are SGDLS and YYNGEE. CDR3 sequence reads: CASSPSPSGDQPQHF. The CDR3, as DNA: TGTGCCAGCAGCCCCAGCCCCTCCGGCGATCAGCCCCAGCATTTT.

The chain links TRBV3-1 (or the pseudogene TRBV3-2) to TRBJ2-7; D remains unclear. CDR1 and CDR2 from the germline V gene are LGHDT and YNNKEL (reference sequence). This CDR3 is 11 amino acids long. V was trimmed by 3 bases and J by 4 bases, leaving 4 bases between them. In nucleotides, the CDR3 is TGTGCCAGCAGCCAGGTATACGAGCAGTACTTC. Amino acids: CASSQVYEQYF.

The V call is TRBV13, the J call TRBJ2-4, with D perhaps TRBD2 (5 bases). V was pared by 4 bases and J by 0 bases, with 16 bases between. Germline V lookup: CDR1 PRHDT, CDR2 FYEKMQ (reference sequence). The CDR3 spans 17 residues. The CDR3 nucleotides read TGTGCCAGCAGCTCGGATTGGGCGGGCTTAGCCAAAAACATTCAGTACTTC. Its protein product is CASSSDWAGLAKNIQYF.

The gene calls are TRBV19 and TRBJ1-3, with 10 bases that match TRBD1. Germline V CDR1 and CDR2: LNHDA, SQIVND (reference sequence). The trim removed 5 bases at V and 3 bases at J, leaving 10 bases unmatched. The CDR3 is made up of 17 amino acids. CDR3 nucleotide sequence: TGTGCCAGTAGTCCACTACCGGGACAGGGGAGTGGAAACACCATATATTTT. This encodes CASSPLPGQGSGNTIYF.

The chain links TRBV3-1 (or the pseudogene TRBV3-2) to TRBJ1-2; D call uncertain. Trimming shortened V by 1 base and J by 7 bases, and 10 bases separated the two germline ends. CDR3 length: 13 amino acids. Germline assignment: CDR1 LGHDT and CDR2 YNNKEL (reference sequence). The CDR3 sequence is CASSQAKRGGYTF. CDR3 in DNA: TGTGCCAGCAGCCAAGCCAAACGGGGTGGCTACACCTTC.

V usage is TRBV20-1 and J usage is TRBJ1-2; D uncertain. Between the trimmed V and J ends, which lost 1 base and 6 bases, there was a span of 6 bases. The CDR3 is made up of 11 amino acids. Germline V gives CDR1 DFQATT, CDR2 SNEGSKA (reference sequence). CDR3 nucleotides: TGCAGTGCTAGAGTCCTTAATGGCTACACCTTC. Protein sequence: CSARVLNGYTF.

The J gene is TRBJ1-1, the V gene TRBV2, with D unresolved. V was trimmed by 3 bases and J by 0 bases, leaving 8 bases between them. Germline-derived CDR1 and CDR2 are SNHLY and FYNNEI. CDR3 length equals 14 residues. This CDR3 is CASSDRDLNTEAFF. The CDR3 nucleotides are TGTGCCAGCAGTGATCGGGATCTGAACACTGAAGCTTTCTTT.

This clone came up a few times. V usage is TRBV2 and J usage is TRBJ2-7; 9 nucleotides align to TRBD2. In germline, CDR1 is SNHLY, CDR2 FYNNEI. The V gene end was trimmed by 9 bases and the J gene end by 4 bases; junction bases not matched to a gene: 10. CDR3 length equals 14 residues. The CDR3 nucleotides read TGTGCCAGACGTAGCGGGGGCCCCCGTTACGAGCAGTACTTC. It yields the protein CARRSGGPRYEQYF.

J is TRBJ2-7 and V is TRBV18, with D perhaps matching TRBD2 (5 bases). The V end lost 3 bases, the J end lost 0 bases, and 9 bases lay between the germline ends. CDR1 KGHSH and CDR2 LQKENI come from the germline V gene. CDR3 size: 14 residues. Here the CDR3 DNA reads TGTGCCAGCTCACCGGGAGCGTCCTCCTACGAGCAGTACTTC. Translated, it gives CASSPGASSYEQYF.

This clone showed up just a few times. Additional DNA sequences in this sample encode the identical CDR3. The V and J genes are TRBV6-1 and TRBJ1-2, with D hard to call. The V end was cut by 0 bases, the J end by 0 bases, with 5 bases between. The length of the CDR3 is 14 residues. Germline CDR1 MNHNS, CDR2 SASEGT. CDR3 coding DNA: TGTGCCAGCAGTGAAGCTGGGGCTAACTATGGCTACACCTTC. As protein: CASSEAGANYGYTF.

The CDR3: CASSCSRGSYEQYF. CDR3 nucleotides: TGTGCCAGCAGTTGCTCAAGGGGTTCCTACGAGCAGTACTTC. The rearrangement joins TRBV6-5 to TRBJ2-7; a possible D gene is TRBD1 (5 bases). The germline CDR1 and CDR2 sequences are MNHEY and SVGAGI. This CDR3 is 14 amino acids long. The V gene lost 4 bases and the J gene lost 1 base, with 11 bases spanning the gap.

As regards this clone: A read error may produce the germline difference seen at one junction end. The chain couples TRBV12-3 or TRBV12-4 to TRBJ2-7; TRBD1 matches at 11 bases. CDR3 length: 11 residues. CDR3 DNA: TGTGCCAGCAGTGCCCGGACAGGGGGCGTCTTC. This codes for CASSARTGGVF.

The chain joins TRBV7-2 to TRBJ1-1, with 7 nucleotides matching TRBD1. Germline CDR1 is SGHTA and CDR2 is FQGNSA. V lost 4 bases, J lost 1 base, and 3 bases stayed unmatched. CDR3 size: 14 residues. The CDR3 protein is CASSSGQWNTEAFF. CDR3 coding DNA: TGTGCCAGCAGCTCGGGACAGTGGAACACTGAAGCTTTCTTT.

The rearrangement joins TRBV18 to TRBJ1-1, with D unresolved. CDR1 and CDR2 (germline): KGHSH, LQKENI. The length of the CDR3 is 14 residues. Trimming cost V 0 bases and J 0 bases, with 5 bases left between them. Written as DNA, the CDR3 is TGTGCCAGCTCACCACCCTCAGTGAACACTGAAGCTTTCTTT. It translates to CASSPPSVNTEAFF.

This chain links TRBV28 with TRBJ1-2; D is unresolved. V lost 1 base to trimming and J lost 8 bases, with 11 bases between them. This CDR3 region has 13 residues. CDR1 MDHEN and CDR2 SYDVKM come from the germline V gene. CDR3 DNA sequence: TGTGCCAGCAGTTTATCTTTGTTGCCGGGCTACACCTTC. Protein sequence: CASSLSLLPGYTF.

V and J are TRBV9 and TRBJ1-1; D might be TRBD1 (5 bases). This CDR3 has 16 residues. V lost 4 bases, J lost 1 base, and 17 bases lay in between. Germline V lookup: CDR1 SGDLS, CDR2 YYNGEE. CDR3 coding DNA: TGTGCCAGCAGCAAAGAACCGGGACGGAGGAACACTGAAGCTTTCTTT. Encoded protein: CASSKEPGRRNTEAFF.